The sequence of this T cell receptor beta chain was determined in a study of blood T cell repertoires in COVID-19. At the level of the study: Samples came from the United States, Italy and Spain, spanning acute and convalescent COVID-19. T cells, B-cell-depleted T cells, or PBMCs provided the cDNA or gDNA that served as material.

Original methodology: The authors estimated nucleated cell counts from reference gene primer amplification. Sequenced by immunoSEQ multiplex PCR; TCRdb stores in-frame clones only, minus some. V and J calls and clone size are those listed in that table; D and trimming were worked out from the DNA. The table lists about 310,000 clones, 90% of them singletons. CDR3 length: 14 amino acids. The germline V gene encodes CDR1 MRHNA and CDR2 SNTAGT. Trimming took 8 bases from V and 3 from J; bases not matched to a gene: 6. Enrollment of patients from Seattle took place during active infection, with longitudinal follow-up.

This clonotype originated in a woman aged 40 to 55 with COVID-19, enrolled during active disease. The chain links TRBV6-4 to TRBJ2-3, with TRBD1 identical over 9 bases. Sequencing was done on a sample of peripheral blood. The CDR3 reads CASQVDRGTDTQYF. CDR3 bases: TGTGCCAGCCAGGTTGACAGGGGGACAGATACGCAGTATTTT.